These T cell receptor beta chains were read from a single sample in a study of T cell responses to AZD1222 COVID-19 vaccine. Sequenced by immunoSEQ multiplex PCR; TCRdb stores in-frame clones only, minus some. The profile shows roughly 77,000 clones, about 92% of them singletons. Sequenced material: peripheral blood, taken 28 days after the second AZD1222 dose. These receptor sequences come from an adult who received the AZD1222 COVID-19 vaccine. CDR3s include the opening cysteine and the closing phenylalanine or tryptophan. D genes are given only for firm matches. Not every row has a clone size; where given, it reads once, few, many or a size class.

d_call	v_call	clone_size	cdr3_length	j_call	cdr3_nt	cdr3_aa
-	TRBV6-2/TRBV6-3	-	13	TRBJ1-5	TGTGCCAGCAGTTATGAGGGAAGGCAGCCCCAGCATTTT	CASSYEGRQPQHF
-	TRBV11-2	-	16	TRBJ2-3	TGTGCCAGCAGCTTAGAAGGGGGTGGGAGTACAGATACGCAGTATTTT	CASSLEGGGSTDTQYF
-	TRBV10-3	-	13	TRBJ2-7	TGTGCCATCAGTGGACAGCTGGGCTACGAGCAGTACTTC	CAISGQLGYEQYF
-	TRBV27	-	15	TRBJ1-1	TGTGCCAGCAGTTTATCGGGGCAGGCCTTCTCTGAAGCTTTCTTT	CASSLSGQAFSEAFF
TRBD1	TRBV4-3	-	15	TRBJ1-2	TGCGCCAGCAGCCAAGACGGGACAGAACCAGACGGCTACACCTTC	CASSQDGTEPDGYTF
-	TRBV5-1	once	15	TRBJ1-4	TGCGCCAGCAGCCAACAACAGGGAACTAATGAAAAACTGTTTTTT	CASSQQQGTNEKLFF
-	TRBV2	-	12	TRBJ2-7	TGTGCCAGCAGCGTTACAGACTACGAGCAGTACTTC	CASSVTDYEQYF
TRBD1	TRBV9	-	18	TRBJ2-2	TGTGCCAGCAGCGTAGGGCTCAGGGGGTTGATGGGCACCGGGGAGCTGTTTTTT	CASSVGLRGLMGTGELFF
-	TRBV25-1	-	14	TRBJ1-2	TGTGCCAGCAGTGAATATAAGAGTTCCTATGGCTACACCTTC	CASSEYKSSYGYTF
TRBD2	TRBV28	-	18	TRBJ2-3	TGTGCCAGCAGTTCCCCCTTCGGACTAGCGGGTGACACAGATACGCAGTATTTT	CASSSPFGLAGDTDTQYF
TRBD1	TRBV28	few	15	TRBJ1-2	TGTGCCAGCAGTTTCGCAGGGGGAGATATCTATGGCTACACCTTC	CASSFAGGDIYGYTF
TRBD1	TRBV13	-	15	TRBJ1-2	TGTGCCAGCAGCTTAGGGACAGGGAGGTCCTATGGCTACACCTTC	CASSLGTGRSYGYTF
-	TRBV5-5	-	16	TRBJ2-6	TGTGCCAGCAGCTTGGACCCCGACTCTGGGGCCAACGTCCTGACTTTC	CASSLDPDSGANVLTF
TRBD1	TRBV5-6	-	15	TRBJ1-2	TGTGCCAGCAGCCCCGGGACAGGTCAGGCCTATGGCTACACCTTC	CASSPGTGQAYGYTF
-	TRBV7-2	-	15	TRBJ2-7	TGTGCCAGCAGCTTTACCGGAGGGACTGACTACGAGCAGTACTTC	CASSFTGGTDYEQYF
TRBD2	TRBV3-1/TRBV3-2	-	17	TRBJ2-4	TGTGCCAGCAGCCAAGGGGGACTAGCGGGATTCAAAAACATTCAGTACTTC	CASSQGGLAGFKNIQYF
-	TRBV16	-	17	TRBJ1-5	TGTGCCAGCAGCCAATCGTCGTTCGGGCCGGTCAATCAGCCCCAGCATTTT	CASSQSSFGPVNQPQHF
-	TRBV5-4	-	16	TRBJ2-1	TGTGCCAGCAGCCCAGGACGGACAAACGCCTACAATGAGCAGTTCTTC	CASSPGRTNAYNEQFF
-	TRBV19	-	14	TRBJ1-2	TGTGCCAGTAACTTCCAGGGATTTAACTATGGCTACACCTTC	CASNFQGFNYGYTF
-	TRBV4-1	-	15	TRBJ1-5	TGCGCCAGCAGCCACCGGGACGGCGAATATCAGCCCCAGCATTTT	CASSHRDGEYQPQHF
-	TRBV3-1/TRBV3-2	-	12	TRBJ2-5	TGTGCCAGCAGCTCAACCTTAGAGACCCAGTACTTC	CASSSTLETQYF
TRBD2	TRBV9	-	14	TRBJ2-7	TGTGCCAGCAGCGCTACGACTAGCAGCCACGAGCAGTACTTC	CASSATTSSHEQYF
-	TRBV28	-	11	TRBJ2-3	TGTGCCAGCAGCCGACAGGATACGCAGTATTTT	CASSRQDTQYF
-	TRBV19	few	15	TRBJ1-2	TGTGCCAGTAGTACCGACAGGAGAGCTAACTATGGCTACACCTTC	CASSTDRRANYGYTF
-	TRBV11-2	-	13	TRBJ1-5	TGTGCCAGCAGCTTAGTTGCCGATCAGCCCCAGCATTTT	CASSLVADQPQHF
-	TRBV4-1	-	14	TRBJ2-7	TGCGCCAGCAGCCAAGACCCGGGGGCCTACGAGCAGTACTTC	CASSQDPGAYEQYF
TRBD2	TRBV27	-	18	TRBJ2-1	TGTGCCAGCAGTTTATCCTATCAGCGGGAGGGCCTGTACAATGAGCAGTTCTTC	CASSLSYQREGLYNEQFF
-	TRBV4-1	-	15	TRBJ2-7	TGCGCCAGCAGCCAAAGCGGAGGTATGTTCTACGAGCAGTACTTC	CASSQSGGMFYEQYF
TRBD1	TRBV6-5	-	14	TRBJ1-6	TGTGCCAGCAGTTTTCAGGGGGGAAATTCACCCCTCCACTTT	CASSFQGGNSPLHF
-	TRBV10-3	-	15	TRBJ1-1	TGTGCCATCAGTGAGTCCGGGGGAGAAGGGACTGAAGCTTTCTTT	CAISESGGEGTEAFF
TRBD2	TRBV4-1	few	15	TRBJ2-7	TGCGCCAGCAGCCGGGTAGCGGGAGGTAGGTACGAGCAGTACTTC	CASSRVAGGRYEQYF
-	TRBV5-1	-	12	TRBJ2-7	TGCGCCAGCAGCCCCCCCTCCTACGAGCAGTACTTC	CASSPPSYEQYF
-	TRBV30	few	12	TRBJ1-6	TGTGCCTGGAGAGGTGAAGGGTCACCCCTCCACTTT	CAWRGEGSPLHF
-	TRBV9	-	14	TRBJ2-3	TGTGCCAGCAGCGCTCGGGACCCCAGAGATACGCAGTATTTT	CASSARDPRDTQYF
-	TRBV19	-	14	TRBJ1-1	TGTGCCAGTAGCCCCCTGGTTGTGGACACTGAAGCTTTCTTT	CASSPLVVDTEAFF
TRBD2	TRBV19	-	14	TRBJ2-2	TGTGCCAGTACCCGAAGGGGAGGGCGCGGGGAGCTGTTTTTT	CASTRRGGRGELFF
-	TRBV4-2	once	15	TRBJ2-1	TGTGCCAGCAGCCGGGCGGAGGGACTCTACAATGAGCAGTTCTTC	CASSRAEGLYNEQFF
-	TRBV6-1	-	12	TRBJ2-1	TGTGCCAGCAGTGAACTAGCTGTGGAGCAGTTCTTC	CASSELAVEQFF
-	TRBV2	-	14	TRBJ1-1	TGTGCCAGCAGGGGCAGGGCGGTGAGCACTGAAGCTTTCTTT	CASRGRAVSTEAFF
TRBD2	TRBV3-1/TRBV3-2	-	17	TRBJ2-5	TGTGCCAGCAGCCAAGGATTGGCGGGAGCGTACCAAGAGACCCAGTACTTC	CASSQGLAGAYQETQYF
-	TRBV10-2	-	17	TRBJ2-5	TGCGCCAGCAGTGAGCTGGCGGCGGCTCCAGAGGGGGAGACCCAGTACTTC	CASSELAAAPEGETQYF
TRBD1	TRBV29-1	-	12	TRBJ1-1	TGCAGCGTGGGACAGGGGGAGACTGAAGCTTTCTTT	CSVGQGETEAFF
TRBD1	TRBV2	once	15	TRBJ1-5	TGTGCCAGCAGTGAAATGACAGGGGGGAATCAGCCCCAGCATTTT	CASSEMTGGNQPQHF
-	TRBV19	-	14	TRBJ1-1	TGTGCCAGTAGGACAGCCCTCATGAACACTGAAGCTTTCTTT	CASRTALMNTEAFF
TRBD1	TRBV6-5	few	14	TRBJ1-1	TGTGCCAGCAGCCAGGACAGGGTCGGAACTGAAGCTTTCTTT	CASSQDRVGTEAFF
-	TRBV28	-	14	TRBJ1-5	TGTGCCAGCAGTCAGGACAGTTCCAATCAGCCCCAGCATTTT	CASSQDSSNQPQHF
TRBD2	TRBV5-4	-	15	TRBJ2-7	TGTGCCAGCAGCTTGGCTAGCGGGCATACCTACGAGCAGTACTTC	CASSLASGHTYEQYF
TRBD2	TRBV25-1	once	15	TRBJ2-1	TGTGCCAGCAGTGCAGCGGGAGCCCACTACAATGAGCAGTTCTTC	CASSAAGAHYNEQFF
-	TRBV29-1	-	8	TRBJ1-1	TGCAGCGTCGTCGGGGCTTTCTTT	CSVVGAFF